The 31 T cell receptor beta chains below come from one sample, sequenced in a study of cytomegalovirus exposure and HLA in healthy donors (dated by TCRdb to 2015 to 2018). The library was obtained by the immunoSEQ multiplex PCR assay. A mixture of 60 forward primers for TCR Vbeta segments and 13 reverse primers for TCR Jbeta segments was used in the multiplex PCR. TCRdb's version of the immuneACCESS table is confined to in-frame rearrangements and falls short of the full clone set. An unresolved V gene accounts for under half of the shortfall where checked; the remainder is of unknown origin. Present in this sample are about 76,000 clones, 80% to 90% of which were seen just once. The ten largest clones represent approximately 1.9% of the sample. The specimen was PBMCs. The receptors stem from a woman aged 30 to 39 in good health and CMV-seronegative.

The gene calls are TRBV28 and TRBJ2-7, with 8 bases matching TRBD1. Germline V gives CDR1 MDHEN, CDR2 SYDVKM. The junction had 11 bases not matched to a gene; V was cut back by 5 bases and J by 2 bases. The CDR3 consists of 16 residues. The CDR3 is CASSPPGDRSTYEQYF. CDR3 in DNA: TGTGCCAGCAGTCCCCCCGGGGACAGGTCGACCTACGAGCAGTACTTC.

This chain joins TRBV10-3 and TRBJ2-1; 13 nucleotides line up with TRBD2. CDR3 length: 16 amino acids. The V gene's germline CDR1 is ENHRY and CDR2 SYGVKD. Trimming took 0 bases from V and 9 from J; bases not matched to a gene: 5. The CDR3 loop reads CAISESLGLAGFEQFF. CDR3 in DNA: TGTGCCATCAGTGAGTCGTTGGGACTAGCGGGATTTGAGCAGTTCTTC.

This sequence joins TRBV5-1 and TRBJ1-1; 7 positions match TRBD1. CDR1 is SGHRS and CDR2 is YFSETQ in the germline V gene. The V segment lost 4 bases and the J segment 3 bases; nucleotides outside the gene matches: 3. This CDR3 is 13 amino acids long. The CDR3 here is CASSAQGYTEAFF. The CDR3 nucleotides read TGCGCCAGCAGCGCACAGGGGTACACTGAAGCTTTCTTT.

J is TRBJ2-1 and V is TRBV18; 10 bases are a match to TRBD2. Germline V gives CDR1 KGHSH, CDR2 LQKENI. Trimming removed 2 bases from V and 10 bases from J; junction bases left unmatched: 8. CDR3 length: 15 residues. The CDR3 protein is CASSPSAGGPGEQFF. CDR3 DNA sequence: TGTGCCAGCTCACCATCAGCGGGAGGGCCGGGGGAGCAGTTCTTC.

This clone appeared once. The CDR3 DNA reads as TGCGCCAGCAGCCCCGGGACTAGCGGAAACAATGAGCAGTTCTTC. Its translation: CASSPGTSGNNEQFF. V and J are TRBV5-1 and TRBJ2-1; TRBD2 matches 11 bases. V was clipped by 4 bases and J by 5 bases; unmatched bases: 5. CDR1 and CDR2 from the germline V gene are SGHRS and YFSETQ. This CDR3 is 15 amino acids long. Combining the CDR3 with reference TRBV5-1 and TRBJ2-1 gives the whole variable domain KAGVTQTPRYLIKTRGQQVTLSCSPISGHRSVSWYQQTPGQGLQFLFEYFSETQRNKGNFPGRFSGRQFSNSRSEMNVSTLELGDSALYLCASSPGTSGNNEQFFGPGTRLTVL.

The chain couples TRBV19 to TRBJ2-1; 10 bases are a match to TRBD1. Germline loops: CDR1 LNHDA, CDR2 SQIVND (reference sequence). Germline trimming cut 5 bases from V and 8 bases from J; bases unmatched to any gene: 12. The CDR3 has 16 amino acids. For the CDR3, the DNA is TGTGCCAGTAGTGCCCCCGCCGGGACAGGGGACGATGAGCAGTTCTTC. Its translation: CASSAPAGTGDDEQFF.

The CDR3 region has the DNA TGTGCCAGTAGCACGGGGGACAGTAGGTACGAGCAGTACTTC. Its translation: CASSTGDSRYEQYF. The gene calls are TRBV19 and TRBJ2-7, with a tentative D call TRBD1 (7 bases). The CDR3 extends over 14 amino acids. Looked up from germline, CDR1 is LNHDA and CDR2 is SQIVND (reference sequence). V was pared by 6 bases and J by 4 bases, with 16 bases between.

CDR3 protein: CAWSVAGPYEQYF. CDR3 bases: TGTGCCTGGAGTGTAGCGGGTCCCTACGAGCAGTACTTC. The V and J genes are TRBV30 and TRBJ2-7, with D tentatively TRBD2 (6 bases). The ends were cut back, 0 bases at V and 2 bases at J, with 8 bases in the middle. CDR3 length: 13 residues. CDR1 is GTSNPN, CDR2 SVGIG, per germline (reference sequence).

This chain links TRBV7-2 with TRBJ1-4; D remains ambiguous. The length of the CDR3 is 18 residues. Germline lookup yields CDR1 SGHTA and CDR2 FQGNSA. Trimming left V 6 bases short and J 5 bases short, with 25 bases between. CDR3 coding DNA: TGTGCCAGCAGTGAGTCTTCGTGTCTCCTAGTCGACAATGAAAAACTGTTTTTT. This sequence encodes CASSESSCLLVDNEKLFF.

V is TRBV29-1 and J is TRBJ1-1; D remains ambiguous. The CDR3 has 12 residues. The germline V gene has CDR1 SQVTM and CDR2 ANQGSEA. The V end lost 7 bases, the J end lost 4 bases, and 13 bases lay between the germline ends. CDR3 sequence: CSAALGSTEAFF. The CDR3 DNA reads as TGCAGCGCCGCCCTGGGGAGCACTGAAGCTTTCTTT.

About this clone itself: One end of the junction fails to match germline, which may point to a read error. The chain recombines TRBV30 with TRBJ2-5; the D gene is possibly TRBD2 (7 bases). Germline CDR1 is GTSNPN and CDR2 is SVGIG (reference sequence). The CDR3 is 14 amino acids. CDR3 nucleotides: TGTGCCTGCCGGGGCGGGGGCGGGCAAGGGACCCAGTACTTC. Translating gives CACRGGGGQGTQYF.

The chain links TRBV7-2 to TRBJ1-2; D remains ambiguous. In germline, CDR1 is SGHTA, CDR2 FQGNSA. CDR3 length equals 15 residues. V lost 5 bases to trimming and J lost 0 bases, with 13 bases between them. The CDR3 DNA sequence: TGTGCCAGCAGCCTCGACGGGTTCTCTAACTATGGCTACACCTTC. Translation: CASSLDGFSNYGYTF. Complete variable domain (other parts from reference TRBV7-2 and TRBJ1-2): GAGVSQSPSNKVTEKGKDVELRCDPISGHTALYWYRQSLGQGLEFLIYFQGNSAPDKSGLPSDRFSAERTGGSVSTLTIQRTQQEDSAVYLCASSLDGFSNYGYTFGSGTRLTVV.

The chain links TRBV5-4 to TRBJ2-4, with D perhaps TRBD2 (6 bases). The CDR3 extends over 14 amino acids. V was pared by 4 bases and J by 7 bases, with 15 bases between. CDR1 and CDR2 (germline): SGHNT, YYREEE (reference sequence). The CDR3 DNA reads as TGTGCCAGCAGCCCGGCGGGCCGGGGGAACATTCAGTACTTC. This codes for CASSPAGRGNIQYF.

The V call is TRBV28, the J call TRBJ2-7; D not resolved. The CDR3 is made up of 12 amino acids. V shed 6 bases and J shed 7 bases, with 13 bases lying between them. CDR1 is MDHEN and CDR2 is SYDVKM in the germline V gene. CDR3 sequence: CASRHLAREQYF. The CDR3 bases are TGTGCCAGCAGACACTTAGCCCGGGAGCAGTACTTC.

This chain connects TRBV5-1 to TRBJ1-2; 8 positions agree with TRBD1. After removal of 2 bases from V and 0 bases from J, the junction contained 6 bases not matched to a gene. The CDR3 totals 16 residues. Germline assignment: CDR1 SGHRS and CDR2 YFSETQ. This chain's CDR3 is CASSLPGGRSNYGYTF. CDR3 DNA: TGCGCCAGCAGCTTACCAGGGGGCCGTTCTAACTATGGCTACACCTTC.

V gene TRBV11-2 combines with J gene TRBJ2-1; D not resolved. The CDR3 contains 12 residues. Germline V gene sequence: CDR1 SGHAT, CDR2 FQNNGV. V was cut by 1 base and J by 9 bases, with 7 bases left in between. The CDR3 sequence is CASSLVASEQFF. The CDR3 bases are TGTGCCAGCAGCTTAGTAGCCTCTGAGCAGTTCTTC.

This chain joins TRBV2 and TRBJ2-7; 7 bases line up with TRBD2. The CDR3 runs to 13 residues. Germline lookup yields CDR1 SNHLY and CDR2 FYNNEI. The trim removed 8 bases at V and 9 bases at J, leaving 13 bases unmatched. CDR3 coding DNA: TGTGCCAGCCAGACTAGCAGGGTGGTGGGGCAGTACTTC. Translation: CASQTSRVVGQYF.

This rearrangement joins TRBV4-1 to TRBJ1-1; unclear D gene. The length of the CDR3 is 13 residues. The V end was cut by 0 bases, the J end by 8 bases, with 10 bases between. Per the germline V gene, CDR1 is MGHRA and CDR2 is YSYEKL. For the CDR3, the DNA is TGCGCCAGCAGCCAAGATCGGGAAGGAGAAGCTTTCTTT. It translates to CASSQDREGEAFF.

V and J are TRBV10-1 and TRBJ2-5, with 7 bases aligning to TRBD1. V lost 2 bases, J lost 4 bases, and 7 bases stayed unmatched. Germline V gene data show CDR1 as WNHNN and CDR2 as SYGVQD (reference sequence). The CDR3 sequence is 15 residues long. Written as DNA, the CDR3 is TGCGCCAGCAGTGAGACTTACGGGACAGTAGAGACCCAGTACTTC. Amino acid sequence: CASSETYGTVETQYF.

The chain couples TRBV2 to TRBJ2-7; D remains unclear. CDR1 and CDR2 (germline): SNHLY, FYNNEI. The CDR3 is 11 residues long. The V end lost 6 bases, the J end lost 10 bases, and 13 bases lay between the germline ends. The CDR3 DNA sequence: TGTGCCAGCAGCAGTTCCCCGCATCAGTACTTC. Translated, it gives CASSSSPHQYF. The whole variable domain, filled in from reference TRBV2 and TRBJ2-7, reads EPEVTQTPSHQVTQMGQEVILRCVPISNHLYFYWYRQILGQKVEFLVSFYNNEISEKSEIFDDQFSVERPDGSNFTLKIRSTKLEDSAMYFCASSSSPHQYFGPGTRLTVT.

This chain links TRBV9 with TRBJ1-5; no definite D call. The V gene lost 0 bases and the J gene lost 0 bases, with 7 bases spanning the gap. This CDR3 is built from 15 residues. CDR1 SGDLS and CDR2 YYNGEE come from the germline V gene. The CDR3 DNA sequence: TGTGCCAGCAGCGTAGACGGTTATAGCAATCAGCCCCAGCATTTT. Residues: CASSVDGYSNQPQHF.

The chain joins TRBV7-2 to TRBJ1-3; 9 nucleotides match TRBD1. CDR3 length equals 18 residues. Germline assignment: CDR1 SGHTA and CDR2 FQGNSA. The V segment lost 2 bases and the J segment 1 base; nucleotides outside the gene matches: 9. CDR3 protein: CASSLSVQGTGSGNTIYF. Here the CDR3 DNA reads TGTGCCAGCAGCTTATCGGTCCAGGGGACAGGGTCTGGAAACACCATATATTTT. Combining the CDR3 with reference TRBV7-2 and TRBJ1-3 gives the whole variable domain GAGVSQSPSNKVTEKGKDVELRCDPISGHTALYWYRQSLGQGLEFLIYFQGNSAPDKSGLPSDRFSAERTGGSVSTLTIQRTQQEDSAVYLCASSLSVQGTGSGNTIYFGEGSWLTVV.

The chain recombines TRBV21-1 with TRBJ2-6; the table's D call TRBD1 went unverified against the DNA. TRBV21-1 is deemed a pseudogene. There are 19 residues in the CDR3. In DNA form, the CDR3 reads TGTGCCAGCAGCAAAATGCTTGGACAGTTCGTCCCTGGGGCCAACGTCCTGACTTTC. Translating gives CASSKMLGQFVPGANVLTF.

The V and J genes are TRBV30 and TRBJ1-4; 7 positions match TRBD1. Trimming cost V 1 base and J 1 base; bases outside gene matches: 9. Germline CDR1 is GTSNPN and CDR2 is SVGIG (reference sequence). CDR3 size: 17 residues. The DNA of the CDR3 is TGTGCCTGGAGTGCCCATACAGGGGATAGAACTAATGAAAAACTGTTTTTT. Translating gives CAWSAHTGDRTNEKLFF.

The chain is built from TRBV30 and TRBJ2-1; TRBD2 agrees at 10 bases. The germline V gene has CDR1 GTSNPN and CDR2 SVGIG (reference sequence). Losses at the gene ends were 2 bases for V and 6 bases for J; bases not matched to a gene: 7. The CDR3 runs to 15 residues. The CDR3 protein is CAWSMLSGRGNEQFF. The CDR3 DNA is TGTGCCTGGAGTATGCTGAGCGGGAGGGGCAATGAGCAGTTCTTC.

This clone appeared a single time. J is TRBJ1-2 and V is TRBV7-9; D is perhaps TRBD1 (5 bases). V was pared by 3 bases and J by 2 bases, with 10 bases between. Germline-derived CDR1 and CDR2 are SEHNR and FQNEAQ (reference sequence). This CDR3 has 14 residues. The CDR3 here is CASSLAPGNYGYTF. CDR3 nucleotides: TGTGCCAGCAGCTTGGCTCCAGGGAACTATGGCTACACCTTC.

The chain is built from TRBV6-1 and TRBJ2-5; a weak D match, TRBD2 (5 bases). Germline-derived CDR1 and CDR2 are MNHNS and SASEGT. V lost 4 bases to trimming and J lost 0 bases, with 9 bases between them. This CDR3 has 14 residues. CDR3 nucleotides: TGTGCCAGCAGTGGGAGGAAGTACCAAGAGACCCAGTACTTC. Its protein is CASSGRKYQETQYF.

The V and J genes are TRBV9 and TRBJ2-1; 9 bases fit TRBD2. The junction had 2 bases not matched to a gene; V was cut back by 4 bases and J by 0 bases. The CDR3 has 15 residues. Germline lookup yields CDR1 SGDLS and CDR2 YYNGEE. CDR3 in DNA: TGTGCCAGCAGCAAGCGGGGGGACTCCTACAATGAGCAGTTCTTC. It codes for CASSKRGDSYNEQFF.

The V gene is TRBV2, the J gene TRBJ2-7; no clear D gene. The length of the CDR3 is 11 residues. Germline loops: CDR1 SNHLY, CDR2 FYNNEI. V lost 6 bases, J lost 7 bases, and 10 bases lay in between. CDR3 in DNA: TGTGCCAGCAGCCCCCTTCGGGAGCAGTACTTC. Translation: CASSPLREQYF.

This sequence joins TRBV11-2 and TRBJ1-4; D is uncertain. Germline V gives CDR1 SGHAT, CDR2 FQNNGV. With 4 bases removed from V and 7 bases from J, the gap between germline ends came to 10 bases. This CDR3 has 13 residues. CDR3 in amino acids: CASSSGLGEKLFF. CDR3 DNA sequence: TGTGCCAGCAGCTCAGGTTTAGGTGAAAAACTGTTTTTT.

This sequence joins TRBV9 and TRBJ2-7, with 8 bases matching TRBD1. The germline V gene has CDR1 SGDLS and CDR2 YYNGEE. Losses at the gene ends were 4 bases for V and 2 bases for J; bases not matched to a gene: 8. The CDR3 runs to 15 residues. The CDR3 nucleotides are TGTGCCAGCAGCCCCCAGGGGGCCCCAACCTACGAGCAGTACTTC. It encodes CASSPQGAPTYEQYF.